This entry lists 32 T cell receptor beta chains sequenced from one sample in a study of T cell clonality in common variable immunodeficiency (dated by TCRdb to 2013 to 2016). Library generation was performed with the immunoSEQ multiplex PCR assay. This immuneACCESS table, as held by TCRdb, lists in-frame sequences with V and J called but not all clones. Of the missing ones, under half trace to an unresolved V gene in checked studies; the others have no known cause. This sample shows 35,000 to 45,000 clones, and none of them turns up only once. The top ten clonotypes cover about 3% of the sample. Sequencing was done on a sample of peripheral blood mononuclear cells. These receptors were collected from a person aged 18 to 70 in good health.

Many counts were recorded for this clone. Sequencing ends 3 residues short of the CDR3 end; the germline J gene provides the rest. The chain employs TRBV5-1 and TRBJ1-1; D gene ambiguous. Trimming shortened V by 0 bases and J by 1 base, and 7 bases separated the two germline ends. The CDR3 spans 14 residues. Germline loops: CDR1 SGHRS, CDR2 YFSETQ. The DNA read from the CDR3 is TGCGCCAGCAGCTTGGTAGTTGGGAACACTGAA. It translates to CASSLVVGNTE. In full, the CDR3 is CASSLVVGNTEAFF.

This clone was seen repeatedly, ten times or more. Read data end 3 residues before the CDR3 end; the end is taken from the germline J gene. The rearrangement uses TRBV5-1 and TRBJ2-5, with 8 bases fitting TRBD2. The germline gives CDR1 SGHRS, CDR2 YFSETQ. The V and J ends lost 1 base and 1 base, in that order; junction bases with no gene match: 6. The CDR3 runs to 16 residues. CDR3 DNA, as far as it was read: TGCGCCAGCAGCTTGTTTTCCGGGGGGGTCCAAGAGACC. Protein: CASSLFSGGVQET. The full CDR3 reads CASSLFSGGVQETQYF.

This clone has a count of ten or more. The DNA ends 3 residues before the CDR3 does, and the rest of the CDR3 is filled in from the germline J gene. The chain joins TRBV5-4 to TRBJ2-3; tentatively, D is TRBD2 (6 bases). This CDR3 is built from 15 residues. The ends were cut back, 3 bases at V and 1 base at J, with 12 bases in the middle. Germline V gene lookup returns CDR1 SGHNT and CDR2 YYREEE (reference sequence). Incomplete CDR3 DNA: TGTGCCAGCAGCTCACGGACTACGGGCACAGATACG. Its protein is CASSSRTTGTDT. The whole CDR3 protein is CASSSRTTGTDTQYF.

This clone was seen repeatedly, ten times or more. Read data end 3 residues before the CDR3 end; the end is taken from the germline J gene. The V and J genes are TRBV19 and TRBJ2-2, with TRBD2 identical over 10 bases. Trimming removed 2 bases from V and 2 bases from J; junction bases left unmatched: 2. The CDR3 covers 16 residues. Germline V CDR1 and CDR2: LNHDA, SQIVND (reference sequence). CDR3 residues: CASSITSGANTGELFF. CDR3 bases read: TGTGCCAGTAGTATAACTAGCGGGGCCAACACCGGGGAG.

By sample share, this clone is medium-sized. The CDR3 is cut off 3 residues early in the read; its end comes from the germline J gene. The chain combines TRBV5-1 with TRBJ2-2; tentative D call: TRBD1 (6 bases). Germline V CDR1 and CDR2: SGHRS, YFSETQ. V gave up 4 bases and J gave up 0 bases, with 10 bases separating them. The CDR3 contains 15 residues. CDR3 sequence: CASSRQVSNTGELFF. CDR3 DNA, as far as it was read: TGCGCCAGCAGCAGACAGGTCTCGAACACCGGGGAG.

This clone was counted only a few times. The read terminates 3 residues ahead of where the CDR3 ends, so the germline J gene completes it. V and J are TRBV5-1 and TRBJ2-5; a possible D gene is TRBD2 (6 bases). The V gene lost 3 bases and the J gene lost 2 bases, with 11 bases spanning the gap. This CDR3 is built from 14 residues. The germline V gene has CDR1 SGHRS and CDR2 YFSETQ. Incomplete CDR3 DNA: TGCGCCAGCAGCTCAGACGGGGGTCAAGAGACC. Translating it yields CASSSDGGQET. The CDR3, in full, reads CASSSDGGQETQYF.

This clone appeared many times. The CDR3 end falls 3 residues outside the read, so it is completed with the germline J gene. This chain uses TRBV20-1 with TRBJ2-1; tentatively, D is TRBD2 (6 bases). The V gene lost 3 bases and the J gene lost 3 bases, with 12 bases spanning the gap. The CDR3 consists of 14 residues. CDR1 and CDR2 (germline): DFQATT, SNEGSKA (reference sequence). The covered CDR3 bases are TGCAGTGCTAGCGGGGGAGAACTCTACAATGAG. Its translation is CSASGGELYNE. In full, the CDR3 is CSASGGELYNEQFF.

This clone was recorded at least ten times. The read terminates 3 residues ahead of where the CDR3 ends, so the germline J gene completes it. This chain uses TRBV4-1 with TRBJ1-1; no firm D call. Trimming shortened V by 1 base and J by 5 bases, and 14 bases separated the two germline ends. Germline V CDR1 and CDR2: MGHRA, YSYEKL. CDR3 length equals 15 residues. This chain's CDR3 is CASSQGPSGRTEAFF. The CDR3 DNA, read in part, is TGCGCCAGCAGCCAAGGGCCGTCAGGAAGGACTGAA.

With respect to this clone: The read stops 3 residues short of the end of the CDR3; the missing end is completed from the germline J gene. The rearrangement uses TRBV2 and TRBJ1-5; 7 nucleotides agree with TRBD1. The junction had 7 bases not matched to a gene; V was cut back by 6 bases and J by 2 bases. Germline V gene data show CDR1 as SNHLY and CDR2 as FYNNEI. The CDR3 is made up of 15 amino acids. CDR3 amino acids: CASRGIGQGNQPQHF. The part of the CDR3 DNA that was read is TGTGCCAGCAGGGGGATCGGACAGGGCAATCAGCCC.

CDR3 in amino acids: CASSLGLAGRDTQYF. The CDR3 DNA, read in part, is TGTGCCAGCAGCTTAGGTCTAGCGGGAAGGGATACG. The rearrangement joins TRBV7-9 to TRBJ2-3, with TRBD2 matching over 9 bases. The read ends 3 residues shy of where the CDR3 ends; the end is completed using the germline J gene. Looked up from germline, CDR1 is SEHNR and CDR2 is FQNEAQ (reference sequence). The CDR3 runs 15 residues. V was clipped by 1 base and J by 6 bases; unmatched bases: 5.

This clone was counted ten times or more. CDR3 in amino acids: CASSGLAQAVRKNIQYF. CDR3 DNA, as far as it was read: TGTGCCAGCAGCGGACTAGCGCAAGCCGTGAGAAAAAACATT. V and J are TRBV2 and TRBJ2-4; 9 nucleotides agree with TRBD2. The read halts 3 residues ahead of the CDR3 end, with the missing end drawn from the germline J gene. V was clipped by 6 bases and J by 4 bases; unmatched bases: 13. CDR1 is SNHLY and CDR2 is FYNNEI in the germline V gene. The CDR3 is 17 residues long.

This clone has just a few counts. The DNA ends 3 residues before the CDR3 does, and the rest of the CDR3 is filled in from the germline J gene. This rearrangement joins TRBV2 to TRBJ2-3; 8 nucleotides match TRBD2. J gave up 5 bases and V 10 bases, and 14 bases lay outside the gene matches. The CDR3 has 15 amino acids. Germline CDR1 reads SNHLY; CDR2 reads FYNNEI. The CDR3 loop is CATPRTREDEDTQYF. The sequenced CDR3 bases are TGTGCCACCCCCAGGACGCGGGAGGACGAAGATACG. The whole variable domain, filled in from reference TRBV2 and TRBJ2-3, reads EPEVTQTPSHQVTQMGQEVILRCVPISNHLYFYWYRQILGQKVEFLVSFYNNEISEKSEIFDDQFSVERPDGSNFTLKIRSTKLEDSAMYFCATPRTREDEDTQYFGPGTRLTVL.

At least ten counts were recorded for this clone. The CDR3 end is not reached by the read, which stops 3 residues before it; the germline J gene fills it in. This rearrangement joins TRBV20-1 to TRBJ2-2; 9 nucleotides match TRBD2. V dropped 5 bases and J dropped 8; count of bases not matched to a gene: 3. The germline CDR1 and CDR2 sequences are DFQATT and SNEGSKA (reference sequence). CDR3 length: 12 amino acids. CDR3 amino acids: CSASLAGGELFF. CDR3 DNA (partial): TGCAGTGCTTCTCTAGCGGGGGGGGAG.

In its sample, this clone was seen many times. The DNA ends 3 residues before the CDR3 does, and the rest of the CDR3 is filled in from the germline J gene. The genes are TRBV5-1 and TRBJ2-7; 7 positions agree with TRBD1. The CDR3 sequence is 14 residues long. From germline, CDR1 is SGHRS and CDR2 YFSETQ. V shed 4 bases and J 2 bases; nucleotides not matched to a gene: 6. The sequenced part of the CDR3 DNA is TGCGCCAGCAGCCGGACCGACAGGGCCTACGAG. Translated, it gives CASSRTDRAYE. The CDR3 as a whole reads CASSRTDRAYEQYF.

This clone came up many times. The read gets to within 3 residues of the CDR3 end, and the germline J gene fills in the rest. V gene TRBV11-3 combines with J gene TRBJ2-5, with TRBD1 matching over 8 bases. After removal of 5 bases from V and 2 bases from J, the junction contained 4 bases not matched to a gene. Germline CDR1 is SGHNT and CDR2 is YENEEA. The CDR3 is made up of 14 amino acids. The sequenced CDR3 bases are TGTGCCAGCAGCCCAGGGGGCGGACAAGAGACC. This encodes CASSPGGGQET. The entire CDR3 reads CASSPGGGQETQYF.

There are many counts of this clone. The read falls 3 residues short of the CDR3 end, and the missing part is taken from the germline J gene. J is TRBJ2-3 and V is TRBV7-8, with 7 bases aligning to TRBD1. The germline V gene has CDR1 SGHVS and CDR2 FQNEAQ. The ends lost 9 bases at V and 4 bases at J; junction bases unmatched: 10. The CDR3 sequence is 14 residues long. Partial CDR3 DNA: TGTGCCAGTATTCCGGGACAGCCCCCAGATACG. It yields the protein CASIPGQPPDT. From start to end, the CDR3 is CASIPGQPPDTQYF.

In its sample, this clone was seen many times. Sequencing ends 3 residues short of the CDR3 end; the germline J gene provides the rest. The rearrangement uses TRBV11-2 and TRBJ2-1; tentatively, D is TRBD2 (6 bases). The CDR3 spans 15 residues. Trimming removed 2 bases from V and 7 bases from J, with 15 bases in between. CDR1 and CDR2 from the germline V gene are SGHAT and FQNNGV. Incomplete CDR3 DNA: TGTGCCAGCAGCTTAACTTCTGGGGCGGGGAATGAG. This encodes CASSLTSGAGNE. The whole CDR3 sequence reads CASSLTSGAGNEQFF. Complete variable domain (other parts from reference TRBV11-2 and TRBJ2-1): EAGVAQSPRYKIIEKRQSVAFWCNPISGHATLYWYQQILGQGPKLLIQFQNNGVVDDSQLPKDRFSAERLKGVDSTLKIQPAKLEDSAVYLCASSLTSGAGNEQFFGPGTRLTVL.

In this sample, this clone turned up many times. The read gets to within 3 residues of the CDR3 end, and the germline J gene fills in the rest. The chain recombines TRBV10-3 with TRBJ1-1, with D possibly matching TRBD1 (6 bases). Germline-derived CDR1 and CDR2 are ENHRY and SYGVKD. The CDR3 sequence is 14 residues long. Trimming removed 4 bases from V and 4 bases from J, with 13 bases in between. CDR3 protein: CAISGYREGTEAFF. The CDR3 DNA, read in part, is TGTGCCATCAGTGGCTACAGGGAGGGCACTGAA.

In this sample, this clone turned up many times. The CDR3 end falls 3 residues outside the read, so it is completed with the germline J gene. V is TRBV20-1 and J is TRBJ2-3; 10 positions match TRBD2. Unmatched junction bases numbered 15, after V lost 0 bases and J lost 0 bases. The CDR3 covers 20 residues. Germline lookup yields CDR1 DFQATT and CDR2 SNEGSKA (reference sequence). The CDR3 protein is CSARDPSSGSIRSSTDTQYF. The sequenced part of the CDR3 DNA is TGCAGTGCTAGAGATCCGTCTAGCGGGAGTATTAGGTCGAGCACAGATACG.

This clone occurred many times. The read terminates 3 residues before the CDR3 end, so the remaining end is supplied by the germline J gene. Other DNA sequences in the same sample also yield this CDR3. The chain uses TRBV6-1 and TRBJ2-5; 10 positions match TRBD2. The V segment lost 0 bases and the J segment 2 bases; nucleotides outside the gene matches: 0. This CDR3 region has 15 residues. Germline V CDR1 and CDR2: MNHNS, SASEGT. This CDR3 is CASSEASGGQETQYF. CDR3 bases read: TGTGCCAGCAGTGAAGCTAGCGGGGGGCAAGAGACC.

This clone was seen ten or more times. The CDR3 goes on 3 residues after the read ends, and that part is filled in from the germline J gene. This chain connects TRBV7-8 to TRBJ1-5, with 7 nucleotides matching TRBD1. The CDR3 contains 16 residues. The germline gives CDR1 SGHVS, CDR2 FQNEAQ. The V and J ends lost 5 bases and 1 base, in that order; junction bases with no gene match: 8. The chain's CDR3 is CASSLVGTESNQPQHF. CDR3 bases read: TGTGCCAGCAGCCTAGTAGGGACAGAGAGCAATCAGCCC.

Many counts were recorded for this clone. The sequenced fragment ends 3 residues before the CDR3 boundary, so the rest is inferred from the germline J gene. This sequence joins TRBV2 and TRBJ1-3; no clear D gene. Between the trimmed V and J ends, which lost 6 bases and 8 bases, there was a span of 17 bases. The CDR3 extends over 14 amino acids. CDR1 SNHLY and CDR2 FYNNEI come from the germline V gene. The CDR3 is CASSLTGIGYTIYF. The covered CDR3 bases are TGTGCCAGCAGCCTAACGGGGATCGGGTACACC.

This clone has at least ten counts. The sequenced fragment ends 3 residues before the CDR3 boundary, so the rest is inferred from the germline J gene. V gene TRBV7-9 combines with J gene TRBJ1-2; D remains ambiguous. CDR1 and CDR2 from the germline V gene are SEHNR and FQNEAQ (reference sequence). The CDR3 runs 15 residues. Deletions cut 3 bases from V and 2 bases from J, with 13 bases between. Incomplete CDR3 DNA: TGTGCCAGCAGCTTCCCGGCGGGAGGCAACTATGGC. This sequence encodes CASSFPAGGNYG. The complete CDR3 reads CASSFPAGGNYGYTF.

This clone was seen many times. The CDR3 extends 3 residues past the end of the read, so its final part is completed from the germline J gene. The chain links TRBV19 to TRBJ1-6; D not certain. CDR1 is LNHDA and CDR2 is SQIVND in the germline V gene (reference sequence). The V gene lost 7 bases and the J gene lost 6 bases, with 10 bases spanning the gap. The CDR3 length is 13 residues. The CDR3 reads CASTGLGNSPLHF. The CDR3 DNA, read in part, is TGTGCCAGTACGGGGTTGGGTAATTCACCC.

This clone occurred many times. The read gets to within 3 residues of the CDR3 end, and the germline J gene fills in the rest. The rearrangement uses TRBV4-1 and TRBJ2-5; 8 bases fit TRBD1. CDR1 MGHRA and CDR2 YSYEKL come from the germline V gene. The CDR3 totals 16 residues. J gave up 1 base and V 2 bases, and 6 bases lay outside the gene matches. The covered CDR3 bases are TGCGCCAGCAGCCAATGGACAGGGAGGTCCCAAGAGACC. Translated, it gives CASSQWTGRSQET. The CDR3 in its entirety is CASSQWTGRSQETQYF.

At least ten counts were recorded for this clone. The CDR3 end lies 3 residues beyond the end of the read and is filled in from the germline J gene. This sequence joins TRBV20-1 and TRBJ2-2, with 9 bases that match TRBD1. V dropped 6 bases and J dropped 3; count of bases not matched to a gene: 5. The CDR3 loop spans 14 amino acids. The germline CDR1 and CDR2 sequences are DFQATT and SNEGSKA (reference sequence). The CDR3 bases that were read are TGCAGTGCAACGACAGGGGGTCACACCGGGGAG. Protein sequence: CSATTGGHTGE. The entire CDR3 protein is CSATTGGHTGELFF.

In this sample, this clone turned up many times. Sequencing ends 3 residues short of the CDR3 end; the germline J gene provides the rest. The chain uses TRBV29-1 and TRBJ2-3; possibly TRBD2 for D (6 bases). Trimming took 4 bases from V and 2 from J, leaving 16 bases between them. Germline V CDR1 and CDR2: SQVTM, ANQGSEA. The CDR3 contains 15 residues. The covered CDR3 bases are TGCAGCGTTGTTTATCGCGGGGCAAACACAGATACG. Translating gives CSVVYRGANTDT. In full, the CDR3 reads CSVVYRGANTDTQYF.

This clone was seen repeatedly, ten times or more. With the read ending 3 residues before the CDR3 end, the germline J gene is used to fill in that end. The chain combines TRBV2 with TRBJ1-2; D may be TRBD1 (5 bases). Germline assignment: CDR1 SNHLY and CDR2 FYNNEI. V lost 7 bases and J lost 7, with 13 bases in between. The CDR3 spans 12 residues. The CDR3 bases that were read are TGTGCCAGCACATCAGGGAGGCCTGGC. Amino acid sequence: CASTSGRPG. The CDR3 reads in full as CASTSGRPGYTF.

This clone showed up many times. The observed sequence ends 3 residues before the CDR3 terminus, with the missing tail filled in from the germline J gene. Other nucleotide sequences in the sample specify the same CDR3. V usage is TRBV5-1 and J usage is TRBJ1-1; D gene unclear. This CDR3 comprises 14 residues. V lost 3 bases, J lost 1 base, and 10 bases lay in between. CDR1 SGHRS and CDR2 YFSETQ come from the germline V gene. The CDR3 bases that were read are TGCGCCAGCAGCTCACTTTCGGGGAACACTGAA. Protein product: CASSSLSGNTE. The full CDR3 protein is CASSSLSGNTEAFF.

This clone was counted a few times. The read stops 3 residues short of the end of the CDR3; the missing end is completed from the germline J gene. V usage is TRBV11-1 and J usage is TRBJ2-2; D may correspond to TRBD1 or TRBD2 (5 bases each). Deletions cut 3 bases from V and 4 bases from J, with 12 bases between. The CDR3 length is 15 residues. Per the germline V gene, CDR1 is SGHAT and CDR2 is FQDESV (reference sequence). CDR3 DNA, as far as it was read: TGTGCCAGCAGCTTGAGGGGCGGCAGCACCGGGGAG. It yields the protein CASSLRGGSTGE. The full CDR3 sequence reads CASSLRGGSTGELFF.

Regarding this clone: This may stem from a read error, because a much larger clone lies one nucleotide away. The read terminates 3 residues ahead of where the CDR3 ends, so the germline J gene completes it. This sequence joins TRBV7-2 and TRBJ1-4; D possibly corresponds to TRBD1 (6 bases). The CDR3 has 18 amino acids. Germline CDR1 and CDR2: SGHTA and FQGNSA. The CDR3 bases that were read are TGTGCCAGCAGCTTAGCGATGAGGGGGGGCTTTGGGGCCAACGTA. This encodes CASSLAMRGGFGANV. The entire CDR3 reads CASSLAMRGGFGANVLFF. Based on the CDR3 plus reference TRBV7-2 and TRBJ1-4, the full variable domain is GAGVSQSPSNKVTEKGKDVELRCDPISGHTALYWYRQSLGQGLEFLIYFQGNSAPDKSGLPSDRFSAERTGGSVSTLTIQRTQQEDSAVYLCASSLAMRGGFGANVLFFGSGTQLSVL.

The sample holds many counts of this clone. The read gets to within 3 residues of the CDR3 end, and the germline J gene fills in the rest. This rearrangement joins TRBV19 to TRBJ1-2, with TRBD1 as a possible D gene (6 bases). Germline-derived CDR1 and CDR2 are LNHDA and SQIVND (reference sequence). This CDR3 has 15 amino acids. Trimming took off 5 bases at V and 4 bases at J, with 17 bases between the two ends. CDR3 DNA, as far as it was read: TGTGCCAGTAGTCTGGCGCAACAGGGCTCCTATGGC. Amino acids: CASSLAQQGSYG. The full CDR3 reads CASSLAQQGSYGYTF. The full variable domain, with the rest looked up from reference TRBV19 and TRBJ1-2, is DGGITQSPKYLFRKEGQNVTLSCEQNLNHDAMYWYRQDPGQGLRLIYYSQIVNDFQKGDIAEGYSVSREKKESFPLTVTSAQKNPTAFYLCASSLAQQGSYGYTFGSGTRLTVV.